One sample yielded the 28 T cell receptor beta chains listed below, sequenced in a study of cytomegalovirus exposure and HLA in healthy donors. PCR involved 60 Vbeta and 13 Jbeta primers. Measured with immunoSEQ multiplex PCR; TCRdb has only the in-frame clones, and not every one. The sample carries under 200,000 clones, around 78% recorded once. The sequencing input was PBMCs. Receptor source: a female donor in good health and CMV-seronegative.

CDR3 residues: CASASSGGIDEQFF. CDR3 in DNA: TGTGCCAGCGCAAGTAGCGGGGGGATCGATGAGCAGTTCTTC. The chain joins TRBV6-4 to TRBJ2-1, with 10 bases matching TRBD2. V shed 8 bases and J 8 bases; nucleotides not matched to a gene: 9. Germline V gene sequence: CDR1 MRHNA, CDR2 SNTAGT. This CDR3 is built from 14 residues.

This clone came up once. The rearrangement joins TRBV10-3 to TRBJ1-3, with TRBD1 as a possible D gene (6 bases). With 10 bases removed from V and 4 bases from J, the gap between germline ends came to 20 bases. CDR1 and CDR2 (germline): ENHRY, SYGVKD. The CDR3 totals 15 residues. The CDR3 nucleotides are TGTGCCACCACACGCATTGGGGGCTACGGAAACACCATATATTTT. Translated, it gives CATTRIGGYGNTIYF.

This clone was found a few times. The chain is built from TRBV7-2 and TRBJ2-7; D gene uncertain. The CDR3 extends over 13 amino acids. With 0 bases removed from V and 6 bases from J, the gap between germline ends came to 9 bases. Germline lookup yields CDR1 SGHTA and CDR2 FQGNSA. CDR3 sequence reads: CASSLAYLGEQYF. The CDR3 DNA follows: TGTGCCAGCAGCTTAGCGTACCTCGGCGAGCAGTACTTC.

This clone was observed a handful of times. This sequence joins TRBV7-9 and TRBJ2-3; 10 positions match TRBD2. Germline loops: CDR1 SEHNR, CDR2 FQNEAQ (reference sequence). With V trimmed by 7 bases and J by 2 bases, 6 bases remained unmatched. CDR3 length: 15 residues. The CDR3 nucleotides read TGTGCCAGCAACCTGGGACTAGCGTTCACAGATACGCAGTATTTT. Amino acid sequence: CASNLGLAFTDTQYF.

The V gene is TRBV21-1, the J gene TRBJ2-6; the table's D call of TRBD2 was not tested on the DNA. TRBV21-1 is a documented pseudogene. This CDR3 region has 21 residues. CDR3 residues: CASSTSGEGPLPSSGANVLTF. The CDR3 DNA follows: TGTGCCAGCAGCACCTCAGGGGAGGGTCCCCTTCCAAGCTCTGGGGCCAACGTCCTGACTTTC.

The gene calls are TRBV7-2 and TRBJ2-5; a weak D match, TRBD2 (6 bases). The CDR3 is 14 amino acids. V lost 5 bases to trimming and J lost 2 bases, with 12 bases between them. CDR1 is SGHTA, CDR2 FQGNSA, per germline. This CDR3 is CASSTASVQETQYF. CDR3 DNA: TGTGCCAGCAGCACAGCTAGCGTACAAGAGACCCAGTACTTC.

The chain carries TRBV6-5 and TRBJ1-6, with no clear D. The V gene's germline CDR1 is MNHEY and CDR2 SVGAGI. The germline V and J ends were trimmed by 4 bases and 7 bases, with 14 bases remaining between them. The CDR3 length is 15 residues. CDR3 residues: CASSWRRMRNSPLHF. The CDR3 coding sequence is TGTGCCAGCAGTTGGAGGCGGATGAGGAATTCACCCCTCCACTTT.

This sequence joins TRBV4-3 and TRBJ1-3, with 8 bases that match TRBD1. Germline trimming cut 3 bases from V and 3 bases from J; bases unmatched to any gene: 7. The germline gives CDR1 LGHNA, CDR2 YSLEER. The CDR3 spans 16 residues. CDR3 protein: CASSQLTGGLGNTIYF. The CDR3 DNA is TGCGCCAGCAGCCAGCTAACAGGGGGACTTGGAAACACCATATATTTT.

The V and J genes are TRBV11-2 and TRBJ2-5; D is possibly TRBD1 (6 bases). V was pared by 0 bases and J by 4 bases, with 15 bases between. CDR1 and CDR2 (germline): SGHAT, FQNNGV. The length of the CDR3 is 16 residues. Here the CDR3 DNA reads TGTGCCAGCAGCTTAGACGCAGGGGTTGAACGAGAGACCCAGTACTTC. It codes for CASSLDAGVERETQYF.

The rearrangement joins TRBV4-2 to TRBJ1-2; 9 bases map to TRBD1. Germline V gene lookup returns CDR1 LGHNA and CDR2 YNFKEQ. CDR3 size: 14 residues. V shed 1 base and J 7 bases; nucleotides not matched to a gene: 4. As DNA, the CDR3 is TGTGCCAGCAGCCAAGGACAGGGGGATATTGGCTACACCTTC. It translates to CASSQGQGDIGYTF.

The chain has TRBV9 and TRBJ1-6; TRBD1 is a possible D gene (5 bases). Germline assignment: CDR1 SGDLS and CDR2 YYNGEE. The CDR3 loop spans 15 amino acids. Trimming took off 4 bases at V and 7 bases at J, with 15 bases between the two ends. The DNA for the CDR3 is TGTGCCAGCAGCACAATGGGGCAGACAAATTCACCCCTCCACTTT. Translation: CASSTMGQTNSPLHF. Based on the CDR3 plus reference TRBV9 and TRBJ1-6, the full variable domain is DSGVTQTPKHLITATGQRVTLRCSPRSGDLSVYWYQQSLDQGLQFLIQYYNGEERAKGNILERFSAQQFPDLHSELNLSSLELGDSALYFCASSTMGQTNSPLHFGNGTRLTVT.

The V call is TRBV4-3, the J call TRBJ1-2, with no clear D. The germline V gene encodes CDR1 LGHNA and CDR2 YSLEER. With 0 bases removed from V and 8 bases from J, the gap between germline ends came to 10 bases. The CDR3 runs 13 residues. CDR3: CASSQDVRGGYTF. CDR3 sequence (DNA): TGCGCCAGCAGCCAAGATGTTCGAGGGGGCTACACCTTC.

This clone appeared a few times. The chain links TRBV10-1 to TRBJ1-4; possibly TRBD1 for D (5 bases). Deletions cut 4 bases from V and 8 bases from J, with 17 bases between. The CDR3 is made up of 15 amino acids. Looked up from germline, CDR1 is WNHNN and CDR2 is SYGVQD (reference sequence). CDR3 sequence (DNA): TGCGCCAGCAGTGTAAATCCTTTGGGGGGAGAAAAACTGTTTTTT. It codes for CASSVNPLGGEKLFF.

The chain is built from TRBV11-3 and TRBJ2-2; TRBD1 aligns across 9 bases. CDR1 is SGHNT, CDR2 YENEEA, per germline. There are 15 residues in the CDR3. J was trimmed by 5 bases and V by 2 bases; bases with no gene match: 3. CDR3 in amino acids: CASSLRTGETGELFF. As DNA, the CDR3 is TGTGCCAGCAGCTTAAGGACAGGGGAAACCGGGGAGCTGTTTTTT.

The chain carries TRBV4-2 and TRBJ1-3; a possible D gene is TRBD1 (6 bases). In germline, CDR1 is LGHNA, CDR2 YNFKEQ. This CDR3 has 16 amino acids. V lost 1 base and J lost 0, with 10 bases in between. The CDR3 DNA reads TGTGCCAGCAGCCAAGGACAGGCTAGCTCTGGAAACACCATATATTTT. Protein product: CASSQGQASSGNTIYF.

The CDR3 is CASSLSLNTEAFF. CDR3 in DNA: TGTGCCAGCAGCCTCTCGTTGAACACTGAAGCTTTCTTT. The chain links TRBV28 to TRBJ1-1; D is unclear. Germline V CDR1 and CDR2: MDHEN, SYDVKM. V lost 6 bases to trimming and J lost 0 bases, with 8 bases between them. This CDR3 is built from 13 residues.

This chain connects TRBV7-3 to TRBJ2-1; possibly TRBD1 for D (5 bases). CDR1 is SGHTA and CDR2 is FQGTGA in the germline V gene. This CDR3 comprises 14 residues. V lost 5 bases and J lost 12, with 20 bases in between. In DNA form, the CDR3 reads TGTGCCAGCAGCCCCCATGGGGCAGCCCGAGGGCAGTTCTTC. This sequence encodes CASSPHGAARGQFF. Supplemented by reference TRBV7-3 and TRBJ2-1, the full variable domain reads GAGVSQTPSNKVTEKGKYVELRCDPISGHTALYWYRQSLGQGPEFLIYFQGTGAADDSGLPNDRFFAVRPEGSVSTLKIQRTERGDSAVYLCASSPHGAARGQFFGPGTRLTVL.

As for this clone: At one of its ends the junction is not consistent with the germline gene, which may arise from a read error. The chain uses TRBV18 and TRBJ2-5; perhaps TRBD2 as D (6 bases). This CDR3 comprises 16 residues. Germline CDR1 is KGHSH and CDR2 is LQKENI. CDR3 amino acids: CASSTQSGSPQGTQYF. The CDR3 region has the DNA TGTGCCAGCTCGACCCAAAGCGGGTCCCCCCAAGGGACCCAGTACTTC.

The chain joins TRBV30 to TRBJ1-2; TRBD1 agrees at 8 bases. Germline CDR1 GTSNPN, CDR2 SVGIG (reference sequence). V dropped 3 bases and J dropped 4; count of bases not matched to a gene: 10. CDR3 length equals 15 residues. CDR3 in amino acids: CAWSARTGWTYGYTF. DNA for the CDR3: TGTGCCTGGAGCGCCAGGACAGGGTGGACCTATGGCTACACCTTC.

For this clone: The junction and the germline gene differ at one end; a read error may be behind it. The sample has other DNA sequences that encode this CDR3 too. This chain links TRBV19 with TRBJ1-5, with a weak D call TRBD1 (5 bases). CDR3 length: 15 residues. Germline CDR1 reads LNHDA; CDR2 reads SQIVND (reference sequence). This CDR3 reads CASSIVAGRNQPQHF. The DNA for the CDR3 is TGCGCCAGTAGTATAGTGGCAGGGCGCAATCAGCCCCAGCATTTT.

The rearrangement joins TRBV5-8 to TRBJ2-3, with D possibly being TRBD2 (7 bases). Looked up from germline, CDR1 is SGHTS and CDR2 is YDEGEE. V dropped 6 bases and J dropped 1 base, with 15 bases sitting between them. There are 15 residues in the CDR3. The CDR3 coding sequence is TGTGCCAGCAACTTCGGGGGGCACGGCACAGATACGCAGTATTTT. Its protein product is CASNFGGHGTDTQYF.

V and J are TRBV7-7 and TRBJ2-3; 10 bases align to TRBD2. Germline CDR1 reads SSHAT; CDR2 reads FNYEAQ (reference sequence). The length of the CDR3 is 15 residues. V was pared by 5 bases and J by 2 bases, with 4 bases of the junction left unmatched. Written as DNA, the CDR3 is TGTGCCAGCAGCCGAACTAGCGGGACCACAGATACGCAGTATTTT. This codes for CASSRTSGTTDTQYF. Complete variable domain (other parts from reference TRBV7-7 and TRBJ2-3): GAGVSQSPRYKVTKRGQDVTLRCDPISSHATLYWYQQALGQGPEFLTYFNYEAQPDKSGLPSDRFSAERPEGSISTLTIQRTEQRDSAMYRCASSRTSGTTDTQYFGPGTRLTVL.

The chain links TRBV7-4 to TRBJ2-3; weak D call: TRBD2 (5 bases). Per germline, CDR1 SGHVT and CDR2 SQSDAQ. With 3 bases removed from V and 6 bases from J, the gap between germline ends came to 13 bases. The CDR3 sequence is 14 residues long. CDR3: CASSFLTIGDTQYF. CDR3 in DNA: TGTGCCAGCAGCTTCTTGACTATAGGCGATACGCAGTATTTT.

Comment on this clone: Germline and junction disagree at one end, which may indicate a read error. This chain connects TRBV6-5 to TRBJ2-4, with 8 bases fitting TRBD2. CDR3 length equals 15 residues. Germline CDR1 and CDR2: MNHEY and SVGAGI. CDR3 loop: CASSLSLAGKNSQYF. The CDR3 nucleotides are TGTGCCAGCAGCCTTTCTCTAGCGGGCAAAAACAGTCAGTACTTC.

CDR3 sequence: CASSLGTGTYNYEQYF. The CDR3 nucleotides read TGCGCCAGCAGCTTGGGGACCGGGACATACAATTACGAGCAGTACTTC. V and J are TRBV5-1 and TRBJ2-7, with D possibly being TRBD1 (6 bases). Germline V gene data show CDR1 as SGHRS and CDR2 as YFSETQ. CDR3 length: 16 residues. V gave up 0 bases and J gave up 4 bases, with 17 bases separating them.

This chain links TRBV7-2 with TRBJ2-7, with 7 positions matching TRBD1. J was trimmed by 3 bases and V by 6 bases; bases with no gene match: 11. The CDR3 extends over 15 amino acids. Germline V gene data show CDR1 as SGHTA and CDR2 as FQGNSA. CDR3 nucleotides: TGTGCCAGCAGGCTAGGACAGGCCCACCACTACGAGCAGTACTTC. Translated: CASRLGQAHHYEQYF.

The chain employs TRBV18 and TRBJ1-5; D is ambiguous. This CDR3 spans 13 amino acids. V lost 3 bases and J lost 7, with 10 bases in between. The germline V gene encodes CDR1 KGHSH and CDR2 LQKENI. This CDR3 is CASSPRGDQPQHF. CDR3 nucleotide sequence: TGTGCCAGCTCACCCCGCGGTGACCAGCCCCAGCATTTT.

The rearrangement uses TRBV27 and TRBJ1-6; 7 bases agree with TRBD1. This CDR3 region has 15 residues. Germline V gene sequence: CDR1 MNHEY, CDR2 SMNVEV (reference sequence). V shed 5 bases and J 9 bases; nucleotides not matched to a gene: 10. The CDR3 DNA follows: TGTGCCAGCAGTAGATCACAGGGGACGGGTTCACCCCTCCACTTT. Amino acids: CASSRSQGTGSPLHF.